This TCR beta chain stems from a study of blood T cell repertoires in COVID-19. Libraries were prepared by immunoSEQ multiplex PCR; TCRdb keeps only in-frame clonotypes and omits some of them. The sample consists of over 250,000 clones, roughly 85% of them appearing once. The CDR3 covers 15 residues. The germline gives CDR1 MNHNY, CDR2 SVGAGI (reference sequence). The V and J ends lost 7 bases and 4 bases respectively, with 19 bases between them. This TCR was recovered from a woman between 65 and 79 years old with acute or convalescent COVID-19. The chain uses TRBV6-6 and TRBJ2-5, with D tentatively TRBD2 (6 bases). Sequenced sample: peripheral blood. CDR3 sequence reads: CASTPRGLGGETQYF. In DNA form, the CDR3 reads TGTGCCAGCACCCCCCGTGGATTGGGGGGAGAGACCCAGTACTTC.